A single sample gave rise to the 26 T cell receptor beta chains below, sequenced in a study of human T cells and chemical hapten exposure listed by TCRdb under 2021. According to the study, the label for this sample's time point signals: patch test 2, 6 weeks after DPC sensitization. The treatment or condition label for this specimen denotes: therapeutic diphenylcyclopropenone sensitization with weekly scalp DPC. Receptors were amplified or captured by RACE. Sequenced using a NextSeq 500. TCRdb trimmed public reads at Q25 via fastp, called clones via MiXCR and kept in-frame beta chains. One record per CDR3 amino acid sequence lists the most common genes and DNA. Across this sample there are some 70,000 distinct CDR3 sequences, with over 9% seen only once. The top ten clonotypes cover approximately 7% of the sample. Source: whole blood, taken in connection with sensitization to the hapten diphenylcyclopropenone (DPC). Every receptor here comes from a woman in her forties or fifties with alopecia areata. Some clones in this sample may be carry-over from other donors' samples.

V gene TRBV20-1 combines with J gene TRBJ2-7, with D tentatively TRBD1 or TRBD2 (5 bases each). The CDR3 runs 12 residues. Trimming removed 1 base at V and 3 bases at J, with 7 bases between. Germline assignment: CDR1 DFQATT and CDR2 SNEGSKA (reference sequence). The CDR3 here is CSARGDHYEQYF. The CDR3 bases are TGCAGTGCTAGAGGGGACCACTACGAGCAGTACTTC.

This clonotype was seen ten or more times. This rearrangement joins TRBV12-3 or TRBV12-4 to TRBJ2-3, with 8 bases aligning to TRBD2. The length of the CDR3 is 14 residues. J gave up 1 base and V 6 bases, and 3 bases lay outside the gene matches. CDR3 amino acids: CASRKTSGTDTQYF. The CDR3 DNA reads TGTGCCAGCAGAAAGACTAGCGGCACAGATACGCAGTATTTT.

There are many counts of this clonotype. V gene TRBV6-6 combines with J gene TRBJ1-2; maybe TRBD1 (6 bases). Trimming left V 7 bases short and J 6 bases short, with 9 bases between. This CDR3 has 11 residues. Germline V gives CDR1 MNHNY, CDR2 SVGAGI (reference sequence). CDR3 residues: CASKEGDGYTF. The CDR3, as DNA: TGTGCCAGCAAGGAGGGGGATGGCTACACCTTC.

This clonotype was picked up many times. The CDR3 region is CSVAGLAGYEQYF. DNA for the CDR3: TGCAGCGTTGCAGGACTAGCGGGCTACGAGCAGTACTTC. The V and J genes are TRBV29-1 and TRBJ2-7, with TRBD2 matching 11 bases. The CDR3 loop spans 13 amino acids. Trimming cost V 4 bases and J 3 bases; bases outside gene matches: 2. The germline gives CDR1 SQVTM, CDR2 ANQGSEA.

This clonotype occurred many times. The genes are TRBV12-3 or TRBV12-4 and TRBJ2-3; D is undetermined. The V and J ends lost 1 base and 1 base respectively, with 0 bases between them. This CDR3 is built from 12 residues. The CDR3 DNA sequence: TGTGCCAGCAGTTTAGGCACAGATACGCAGTATTTT. Residues: CASSLGTDTQYF.

This clonotype was detected ten times or more. The rearrangement links TRBV19 to TRBJ1-3, with D possibly being TRBD1 (5 bases). Trimming shortened V by 7 bases and J by 7 bases, and 20 bases separated the two germline ends. CDR1 LNHDA and CDR2 SQIVND come from the germline V gene (reference sequence). The CDR3 spans 15 residues. CDR3 amino acids: CASTSPGPTANTIYF. The CDR3 DNA reads as TGTGCCAGTACCTCTCCTGGCCCGACAGCGAACACCATATATTTT.

This clonotype was seen ten or more times. V is TRBV29-1 and J is TRBJ2-1; 11 nucleotides match TRBD2. The V segment lost 1 base and the J segment 7 bases; nucleotides outside the gene matches: 3. This CDR3 is built from 14 residues. Germline assignment: CDR1 SQVTM and CDR2 ANQGSEA. The CDR3 reads CSVEASGRPNEQFF. The CDR3 nucleotides read TGCAGCGTTGAAGCTAGCGGGAGGCCGAATGAGCAGTTCTTC.

This clonotype has ten or more counts. The J gene is TRBJ1-3, the V gene TRBV11-2; D perhaps matches TRBD1 (6 bases). CDR1 and CDR2 from the germline V gene are SGHAT and FQNNGV. V dropped 2 bases and J dropped 2 bases, with 13 bases sitting between them. The CDR3 length is 16 residues. Here the CDR3 reads CASSLKLGHPGNTIYF. The DNA for the CDR3 is TGTGCCAGCAGCTTAAAATTGGGACATCCTGGAAACACCATATATTTT.

In this sample, this clonotype turned up many times. V is TRBV29-1 and J is TRBJ1-1, with D possibly being TRBD1 (5 bases). The germline gives CDR1 SQVTM, CDR2 ANQGSEA. This CDR3 is built from 12 residues. Between the trimmed V and J ends, which lost 8 bases and 1 base, there was a span of 11 bases. In nucleotides, the CDR3 is TGCAGCTACCGGGACTCGAACACTGAAGCTTTCTTT. Translation: CSYRDSNTEAFF.

This clonotype appeared many times. This rearrangement joins TRBV11-2 to TRBJ2-2; 9 positions match TRBD1. V dropped 1 base and J dropped 5; count of bases not matched to a gene: 8. Germline values: CDR1 SGHAT, CDR2 FQNNGV. The CDR3 is 17 amino acids. The CDR3 sequence: CASSLGSTGGATGELFF. CDR3 DNA sequence: TGTGCCAGCAGCTTAGGATCAACAGGGGGCGCAACCGGGGAGCTGTTTTTT.

This clonotype was counted ten times or more. The V call is TRBV20-1, the J call TRBJ1-4, with TRBD1 matching over 8 bases. The V gene's germline CDR1 is DFQATT and CDR2 SNEGSKA (reference sequence). The CDR3 totals 14 residues. Trimming removed 1 base from V and 5 bases from J; junction bases left unmatched: 3. Here the CDR3 DNA reads TGCAGTGCTAGAGGTGGACAGGGAAATGAAAAACTGTTTTTT. This gives the protein CSARGGQGNEKLFF.

The table lists this clonotype with many counts. The chain combines TRBV6-5 with TRBJ1-1, with TRBD1 identical over 7 bases. With V trimmed by 10 bases and J by 1 base, 6 bases remained unmatched. Per the germline V gene, CDR1 is MNHEY and CDR2 is SVGAGI. The length of the CDR3 is 13 residues. The CDR3 sequence is CATGGTANTEAFF. CDR3 in DNA: TGTGCCACCGGGGGGACAGCGAACACTGAAGCTTTCTTT.

This rearrangement joins TRBV20-1 to TRBJ2-3; the D is unclear. In germline, CDR1 is DFQATT, CDR2 SNEGSKA (reference sequence). The CDR3 loop spans 15 amino acids. V was clipped by 4 bases and J by 1 base, with 15 bases between them. CDR3 region: CSAIDPLHGTDTQYF. The CDR3 region has the DNA TGCAGTGCTATCGACCCTTTGCACGGCACAGATACGCAGTATTTT.

The table lists this clonotype with many counts. This sequence joins TRBV18 and TRBJ2-7; D remains ambiguous. The CDR3 loop spans 14 amino acids. Trimming took 3 bases from V and 2 from J, leaving 11 bases between them. Germline V gives CDR1 KGHSH, CDR2 LQKENI. CDR3 amino acids: CASSPSPATYEQYF. DNA for the CDR3: TGTGCCAGCTCACCCAGTCCGGCCACCTACGAGCAGTACTTC.

This sequence joins TRBV29-1 and TRBJ2-1; 11 nucleotides line up with TRBD2. CDR3 length: 15 amino acids. The germline CDR1 and CDR2 sequences are SQVTM and ANQGSEA. V shed 5 bases, J shed 0 bases, and the junction held 3 bases outside the gene matches. CDR3 sequence (DNA): TGCAGCGTTCGACTAGCGGGGAGCTCCTACAATGAGCAGTTCTTC. Translated: CSVRLAGSSYNEQFF.

This chain uses TRBV29-1 with TRBJ2-7; D is possibly TRBD1 (5 bases). The germline V gene has CDR1 SQVTM and CDR2 ANQGSEA. This CDR3 spans 15 amino acids. V gave up 0 bases and J gave up 2 bases, with 14 bases separating them. CDR3 residues: CSVEDRAKGTYEQYF. CDR3 DNA sequence: TGCAGCGTTGAAGATCGGGCCAAGGGGACCTACGAGCAGTACTTC.

This clonotype was observed many times. The chain has TRBV5-1 and TRBJ2-7, with 11 bases fitting TRBD1. The V gene end was trimmed by 3 bases and the J gene end by 3 bases; junction bases not matched to a gene: 5. The CDR3 totals 15 residues. Germline V gene data show CDR1 as SGHRS and CDR2 as YFSETQ. CDR3 bases: TGCGCCAGCAGCTCGCCGGGACAGGGGGTCTACGAGCAGTACTTC. Translating it yields CASSSPGQGVYEQYF.

This clonotype has ten or more counts. This sequence joins TRBV19 and TRBJ2-3, with D possibly matching TRBD2 (5 bases). Trimming removed 4 bases from V and 6 bases from J, with 11 bases in between. Germline CDR1 reads LNHDA; CDR2 reads SQIVND (reference sequence). The CDR3 spans 13 residues. The CDR3 region has the DNA TGTGCCAGTAGTACCCGTGGACTCGATACGCAGTATTTT. It translates to CASSTRGLDTQYF.

Many counts were recorded for this clonotype. The chain recombines TRBV5-1 with TRBJ1-1, with D possibly TRBD1 on 6 matching bases. The V and J ends lost 7 bases and 1 base respectively, with 20 bases between them. The CDR3 consists of 16 residues. Germline assignment: CDR1 SGHRS and CDR2 YFSETQ. The CDR3 coding sequence is TGCGCCAGCGGACCCGAAACAGGGTCGGCGAACACTGAAGCTTTCTTT. Translating gives CASGPETGSANTEAFF.

This clonotype was counted only a few times. The rearrangement uses TRBV15 and TRBJ2-1; TRBD2 matches at 10 bases. The CDR3 runs 15 residues. CDR1 is LNHNV and CDR2 is YYDKDF in the germline V gene (reference sequence). Trimming removed 5 bases from V and 8 bases from J; junction bases left unmatched: 9. CDR3 in amino acids: CATSGAGSGRYEQFF. CDR3 DNA: TGTGCCACCAGCGGAGCCGGTAGCGGGAGGTATGAGCAGTTCTTC.

The J gene is TRBJ2-7, the V gene TRBV9; 8 bases fit TRBD1. CDR1 is SGDLS and CDR2 is YYNGEE in the germline V gene. V shed 1 base, J shed 3 bases, and the junction held 3 bases outside the gene matches. This CDR3 is built from 14 residues. The CDR3 DNA sequence: TGTGCCAGCAGCGTATCCACAGGGGGCTACGAGCAGTACTTC. This gives the protein CASSVSTGGYEQYF.

V is TRBV5-1 and J is TRBJ1-1; 8 nucleotides agree with TRBD1. CDR3 length: 15 residues. Per germline, CDR1 SGHRS and CDR2 YFSETQ. The ends lost 0 bases at V and 1 base at J; junction bases unmatched: 2. The DNA of the CDR3 is TGCGCCAGCAGCTTGGAAGGGACAGGGAACACTGAAGCTTTCTTT. As protein: CASSLEGTGNTEAFF.

This clonotype appeared many times. The V and J genes are TRBV3-1 and TRBJ2-5; D is ambiguous. The CDR3 covers 15 residues. Trimming took 1 base from V and 4 from J, leaving 13 bases between them. Germline CDR1 LGHDT, CDR2 YNNKEL (reference sequence). The chain's CDR3 is CASSQGPLMVETQYF. The CDR3 nucleotides are TGTGCCAGCAGCCAAGGTCCCTTAATGGTAGAGACCCAGTACTTC.

The V call is TRBV5-1, the J call TRBJ2-1, with D tentatively TRBD2 (5 bases). Trimming left V 4 bases short and J 4 bases short, with 15 bases between. The CDR3 extends over 15 amino acids. Per germline, CDR1 SGHRS and CDR2 YFSETQ. As DNA, the CDR3 is TGCGCCAGCAGCCTCGATAGAGGGATTTACAATGAGCAGTTCTTC. The encoded protein is CASSLDRGIYNEQFF. The complete variable domain, with remaining parts taken from reference TRBV5-1 and TRBJ2-1, reads KAGVTQTPRYLIKTRGQQVTLSCSPISGHRSVSWYQQTPGQGLQFLFEYFSETQRNKGNFPGRFSGRQFSNSRSEMNVSTLELGDSALYLCASSLDRGIYNEQFFGPGTRLTVL.

In this sample, this clonotype turned up a few times. The chain employs TRBV12-3 or TRBV12-4 and TRBJ2-5; the D is unclear. CDR3 length: 14 residues. V shed 3 bases and J shed 1 base, with 9 bases lying between them. The CDR3 sequence is CASSFRLGQETQYF. The CDR3 nucleotides read TGTGCCAGCAGTTTCCGGCTAGGCCAAGAGACCCAGTACTTC.

This clonotype was seen at least ten times. J is TRBJ1-5 and V is TRBV11-2, with 9 bases matching TRBD1. V was clipped by 4 bases and J by 6 bases; unmatched bases: 4. The CDR3 totals 14 residues. Germline lookup yields CDR1 SGHAT and CDR2 FQNNGV. The DNA for the CDR3 is TGTGCCAGCAGCTCAACAGGGGGCGGTCAGCCCCAGCATTTT. The encoded protein is CASSSTGGGQPQHF. The variable domain in full, with the rest retrieved from reference TRBV11-2 and TRBJ1-5, is EAGVAQSPRYKIIEKRQSVAFWCNPISGHATLYWYQQILGQGPKLLIQFQNNGVVDDSQLPKDRFSAERLKGVDSTLKIQPAKLEDSAVYLCASSSTGGGQPQHFGDGTRLSIL.